A selection of T cell receptor beta chains follows, all from one sample in a study of blood T cells in healthy people across ages. TCRdb reprocessed the 5' RACE reads via MiXCR and lists one record per CDR3 protein. The profile shows 750,000 to 950,000 distinct CDR3 sequences, roughly 24% of them singletons. The same sample was also studied in work on T cells of mothers and their children.

Material for sequencing was blood. Receptors originate from a boy under 18 in good health. Both conserved end residues are part of each CDR3. The order of the fields is clone size, J gene, V gene, D gene, CDR3 DNA, CDR3 protein. A D gene is named only where the DNA matches it firmly. Expanded clones get a size class; other rows say once, few or many, or leave the size out.

.	TRBJ2-6	TRBV10-2	TRBD1	TGCGCCAGCAGCGCGACAGGGCCTGGGGCCAACGTCCTGACTTTC	CASSATGPGANVLTF
few	TRBJ2-1	TRBV19	.	TGTGCCAGTAGTACGCCACTACAAGTGAATGAGCAGTTCTTC	CASSTPLQVNEQFF
few	TRBJ1-2	TRBV6-5	.	TGTGCCAGCAGTAAAGGGCCGGGACATAACTATGGCTACACCTTC	CASSKGPGHNYGYTF
.	TRBJ2-5	TRBV5-5	.	TGTGCCAGCAGCTCACTGGACAAAGAGACCCAGTACTTC	CASSSLDKETQYF
.	TRBJ2-7	TRBV18	.	TGTGCCAGCTCACCATATGGCGGGACGAACCCCACCTACGAGCAGTACTTC	CASSPYGGTNPTYEQYF
many	TRBJ2-3	TRBV3-1	.	TGTGCCAGCAGCCAAGATCAGTACAGACTTAGCACAGATACGCAGTATTTT	CASSQDQYRLSTDTQYF
.	TRBJ1-3	TRBV11-1	TRBD1	TGTGCCACCACGGACAGGGGTGGCTCTTCTCAGTCTGGAAACACCATATATTTT	CATTDRGGSSQSGNTIYF
.	TRBJ1-6	TRBV27	.	TGTGCCATCAGTCCGGGAGCCTCCTTCACCCTCCACTTT	CAISPGASFTLHF
.	TRBJ1-1	TRBV14	.	TGTGCCAGCACTCTAAGGGGTTGCTGTTTTGGGAAGGACACTGAAGCTTTCTTT	CASTLRGCCFGKDTEAFF
few	TRBJ1-2	TRBV4-1	TRBD1	TGCGCCAGCAGCCGAAGGGAGACGACAGGGCTAATTGGCTACACCTTC	CASSRRETTGLIGYTF
.	TRBJ2-2	TRBV6-5	TRBD1	TGTGCCAGCAGTTCGACAGGGGGCGACACCGGGGAGCTGTTTTTT	CASSSTGGDTGELFF
few	TRBJ2-2	TRBV3-1	TRBD2	TGTGCCAGCAGCCGAGCTAGCGGCACCGGGGAGCTGTTTTTT	CASSRASGTGELFF
.	TRBJ2-1	TRBV4-2	TRBD2	TGTGCCAGCAGCCAAGAACTAGCGGGAGAAGGTGAGCAGTTCTTC	CASSQELAGEGEQFF
few	TRBJ2-7	TRBV4-2	TRBD2	TGTGCCAGCAGCCAAGACCGGACTAGAGACGAGCAGTACTTC	CASSQDRTRDEQYF
few	TRBJ2-1	TRBV20-1	.	TGCAGTGCTAGAGATGAGTGGGGGCCCCCCAATGAGCAGTTCTTC	CSARDEWGPPNEQFF
.	TRBJ2-5	TRBV20-1	.	TGCAGTGCTAGAGTGGCAGGCCACCGCCCACAAGAGACCCAGTACTTC	CSARVAGHRPQETQYF
few	TRBJ2-7	TRBV21-1	.	TGTGCCAGCAGCAAAGGGGCCCGGGACTACGAGCAGTGCTTC	CASSKGARDYEQCF
.	TRBJ2-2	TRBV5-1	TRBD2	TGCGCCAGCAGCTTGGCCCCACTAGCGGGGGGGAGCAACACCGGGGAGCTGTTTTTT	CASSLAPLAGGSNTGELFF
.	TRBJ1-2	TRBV4-1	TRBD1	TGCGCCAGCAGCCAGGGGGACAGGGATGGGGGCTACACCTTC	CASSQGDRDGGYTF
.	TRBJ2-7	TRBV13	.	TGTGCCAGCAGCGCCCGCGGTTTGAACTCCTACGAGCAGTACTTC	CASSARGLNSYEQYF
.	TRBJ2-3	TRBV20-1	.	TGCAGTGCTAGAGATTCGCAGGCAAGGGGACGAGATACGCAGTATTTT	CSARDSQARGRDTQYF
.	TRBJ2-7	TRBV7-9	.	TGTGCCAGCAGCCCCGTGGGACTGGGGGCTTACGAGCAGTACTTC	CASSPVGLGAYEQYF
few	TRBJ2-1	TRBV5-1	TRBD2	TGCGCCAGCAGCCTTAGCGGGGGGCCCGGGAATGAGCAGTTCTTC	CASSLSGGPGNEQFF
.	TRBJ1-2	TRBV5-1	TRBD1	TGCGCCAGCAGTCGGGACAGGGGTGGCTATGGCTACACCTTC	CASSRDRGGYGYTF
.	TRBJ2-7	TRBV10-3	.	TGTGCCATCAGCCGAGGGTTTACGAGGCAGTACTTC	CAISRGFTRQYF
few	TRBJ2-5	TRBV12-3/TRBV12-4	TRBD1	TGTGCCAGCAGCCAGGGGGGGACAGGGGGAGAGACCCAGTACTTC	CASSQGGTGGETQYF
few	TRBJ2-5	TRBV2	.	TGTGCCAGCAGTGATCTGGTAGGGGCGGGAGAGACCCAGTACTTC	CASSDLVGAGETQYF
few	TRBJ2-1	TRBV4-1	TRBD2	TGCGCCAGCAGCCAAGATAGCGGGGGGGCCAATGAGCAGTTCTTC	CASSQDSGGANEQFF
few	TRBJ2-1	TRBV29-1	.	TGCAGCGTTGACAGGAACAATGAGCAGTTCTTC	CSVDRNNEQFF
few	TRBJ2-1	TRBV29-1	TRBD1	TGTGGCAGCTCCGGGACAGGGTATTATGAGCAGTTCTTC	CGSSGTGYYEQFF
.	TRBJ2-5	TRBV6-5	TRBD1	TGTGCCAGCAGTTACCAACGACAGGGGGCTTCAGAGACCCAGTACTTC	CASSYQRQGASETQYF
.	TRBJ1-5	TRBV6-6	.	TGTGCCAGCAGCCCCATACAGAGCAATCAGCCCCAGCATTTT	CASSPIQSNQPQHF
.	TRBJ2-7	TRBV30	.	TGTGCCTGGAGGGGCTTTACAGCCTACGAGCAGTACTTC	CAWRGFTAYEQYF
few	TRBJ1-3	TRBV12-3/TRBV12-4	TRBD1	TGTGCCAGCAGTGTACAGGGGTTAGGAAACACCATATATTTT	CASSVQGLGNTIYF
.	TRBJ2-5	TRBV27	.	TGTGCCAGCAGTTTATCGAGTAGGGTCATCCAAGAGACCCAGTACTTC	CASSLSSRVIQETQYF
few	TRBJ2-5	TRBV4-1	.	TGCGCCAGCAGCCAAGTCCCCCGGGGAGAGACCCAGTACTTC	CASSQVPRGETQYF
few	TRBJ2-7	TRBV2	.	TGTGCCAGCAGTGAAAATCAGGAGCGACCGTCCTACGAGCAGTACTTC	CASSENQERPSYEQYF
.	TRBJ1-4	TRBV7-8	.	TGTGCCAGCAGCAGGGAAACCGGGACACCCAGGGGACTGTTTTTT	CASSRETGTPRGLFF
.	TRBJ2-1	TRBV20-1	TRBD2	TGCAGTGTCTACCGGGCTAGCGGGAAAGGCGATGAGCAGTTCTTC	CSVYRASGKGDEQFF
few	TRBJ2-3	TRBV4-1	TRBD2	TGCGCCAGCAGCCAAACTAGCGGGGGGCGAAGCACAGATACGCAGTATTTT	CASSQTSGGRSTDTQYF
.	TRBJ2-7	TRBV29-1	TRBD1	TGCAGCGTTTCGTCGAGGCAGGGGGCCTACGAGCAGTACTTC	CSVSSRQGAYEQYF
few	TRBJ2-3	TRBV28	TRBD2	TGTGCCAGCAGTTTCCCTAGCGGGGGTATGGATACGCAGTATTTT	CASSFPSGGMDTQYF
.	TRBJ2-7	TRBV2	TRBD1	TGTGCCAGCAGTGAACTGGGACAGGGCCCCTACGAGCAGTACTTC	CASSELGQGPYEQYF
.	TRBJ2-5	TRBV11-1	.	TGTGCCAGCTCTAGCCCCGACGGTGAGACCCAGTACTTC	CASSSPDGETQYF
few	TRBJ1-1	TRBV21-1	.	TGTGCCAGCAGCAAAAAGAATGGGACAGGGGGTCTCACTGAAGCTTTCTTT	CASSKKNGTGGLTEAFF
few	TRBJ2-2	TRBV7-3	.	TGTGCCAGCAGCTTAGGGACACGGACAACCGGGGAGCTGTTTTTT	CASSLGTRTTGELFF
few	TRBJ2-1	TRBV14	.	TGTGCCAGCAGCCAAGTGGGAGGAGGGAACGATGAGCAGTTCTTC	CASSQVGGGNDEQFF
.	TRBJ2-2	TRBV5-1	.	TGCGCCAGCAGCTCAGGGTTTTTGAACACCGGGGAGCTGTTTTTT	CASSSGFLNTGELFF
.	TRBJ2-1	TRBV21-1	.	TGTGCCAGCAGCACCTCGCGATGTCGCGATGAGCAGTTCTTC	CASSTSRCRDEQFF
once	TRBJ2-1	TRBV2	.	TGTGCCAGCAACCGGGAGACCAATGAGCAGTTCTTC	CASNRETNEQFF
.	TRBJ1-5	TRBV20-1	TRBD1	TGCAGTGCTACACAGGGGGCGAGGCAGCCCCAGCATTTT	CSATQGARQPQHF
.	TRBJ2-5	TRBV10-3	.	TGTGCCATCAGTGACATAACGAGGGACGGAAAAGAGACCCAGTACTTC	CAISDITRDGKETQYF